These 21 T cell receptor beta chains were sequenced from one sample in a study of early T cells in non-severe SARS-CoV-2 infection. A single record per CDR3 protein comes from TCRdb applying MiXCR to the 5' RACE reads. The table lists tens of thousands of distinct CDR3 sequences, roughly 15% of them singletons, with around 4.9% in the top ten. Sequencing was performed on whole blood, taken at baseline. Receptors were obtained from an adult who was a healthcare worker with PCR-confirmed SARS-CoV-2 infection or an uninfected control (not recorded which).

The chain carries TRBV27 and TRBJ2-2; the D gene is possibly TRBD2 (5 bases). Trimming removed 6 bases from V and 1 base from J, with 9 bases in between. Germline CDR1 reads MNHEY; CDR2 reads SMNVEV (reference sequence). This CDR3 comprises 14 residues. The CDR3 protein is CASSEDWNTGELFF. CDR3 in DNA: TGTGCCAGCAGCGAGGACTGGAACACCGGGGAGCTGTTTTTT.

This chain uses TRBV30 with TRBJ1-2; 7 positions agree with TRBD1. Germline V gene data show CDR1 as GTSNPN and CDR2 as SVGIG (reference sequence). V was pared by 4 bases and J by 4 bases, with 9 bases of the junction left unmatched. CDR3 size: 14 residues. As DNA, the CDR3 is TGTGCCTGGACTCAGACAGGGAGAGGCTATGGCTACACCTTC. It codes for CAWTQTGRGYGYTF.

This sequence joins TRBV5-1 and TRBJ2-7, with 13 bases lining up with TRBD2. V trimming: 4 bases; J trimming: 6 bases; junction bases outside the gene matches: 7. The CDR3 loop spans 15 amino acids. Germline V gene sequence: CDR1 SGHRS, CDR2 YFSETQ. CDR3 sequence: CASSPRTSGGAEQYF. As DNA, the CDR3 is TGCGCCAGCAGCCCCCGGACTAGCGGGGGAGCCGAGCAGTACTTC.

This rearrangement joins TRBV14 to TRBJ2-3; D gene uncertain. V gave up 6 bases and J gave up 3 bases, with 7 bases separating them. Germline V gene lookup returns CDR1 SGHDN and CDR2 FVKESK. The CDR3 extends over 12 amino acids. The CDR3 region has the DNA TGTGCCAGCAGGCCCTATACAGATACGCAGTATTTT. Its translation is CASRPYTDTQYF.

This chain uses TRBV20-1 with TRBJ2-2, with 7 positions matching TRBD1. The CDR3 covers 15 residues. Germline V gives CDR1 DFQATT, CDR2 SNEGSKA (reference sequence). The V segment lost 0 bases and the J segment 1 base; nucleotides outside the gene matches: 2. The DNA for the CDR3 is TGCAGTGCTAGAGATAGGGACAGGAACACCGGGGAGCTGTTTTTT. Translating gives CSARDRDRNTGELFF.

The CDR3 bases are TGCGCCAGCAAGAAGACAGGGGACAGCGGGGAGCTGTTTTTT. It yields the protein CASKKTGDSGELFF. The rearrangement joins TRBV10-1 to TRBJ2-2; 8 positions agree with TRBD1. Germline CDR1 reads WNHNN; CDR2 reads SYGVQD (reference sequence). CDR3 length: 14 residues. V gave up 7 bases and J gave up 7 bases; unmatched junction bases: 8.

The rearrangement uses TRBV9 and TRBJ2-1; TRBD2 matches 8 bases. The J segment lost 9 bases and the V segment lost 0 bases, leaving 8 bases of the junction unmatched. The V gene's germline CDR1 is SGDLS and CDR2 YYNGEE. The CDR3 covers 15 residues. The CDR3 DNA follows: TGTGCCAGCAGCGTAGGAAGCGGGAGCCGCGGTGAGCAGTTCTTC. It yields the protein CASSVGSGSRGEQFF.

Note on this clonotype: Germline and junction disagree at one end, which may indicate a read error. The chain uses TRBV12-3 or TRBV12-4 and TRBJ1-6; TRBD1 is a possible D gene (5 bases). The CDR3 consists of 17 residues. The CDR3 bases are TGTGCCAGCAGTTTAGGCTATCCCGGGACTACCAATTCACCCCTCCATTTT. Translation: CASSLGYPGTTNSPLHF.

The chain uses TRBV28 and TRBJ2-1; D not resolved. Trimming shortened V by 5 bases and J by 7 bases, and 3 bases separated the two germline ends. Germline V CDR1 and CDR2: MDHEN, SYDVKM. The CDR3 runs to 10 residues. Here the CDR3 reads CASSVNEQFF. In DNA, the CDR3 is TGTGCCAGCAGTGTTAATGAGCAGTTCTTC.

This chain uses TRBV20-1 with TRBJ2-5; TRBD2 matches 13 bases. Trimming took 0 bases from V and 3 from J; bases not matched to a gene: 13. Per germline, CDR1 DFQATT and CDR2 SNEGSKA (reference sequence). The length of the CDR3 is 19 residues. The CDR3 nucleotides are TGCAGTGCTAGAGACTGGAGGGCGGGAGGACTAGCGGGAGAAGAGACCCAGTACTTC. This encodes CSARDWRAGGLAGEETQYF.

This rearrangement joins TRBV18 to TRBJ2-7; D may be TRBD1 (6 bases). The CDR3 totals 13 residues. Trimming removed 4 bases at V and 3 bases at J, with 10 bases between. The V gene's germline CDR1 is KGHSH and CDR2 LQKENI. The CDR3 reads CASSLDRNYEQYF. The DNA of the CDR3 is TGTGCCAGCTCACTCGACAGGAACTACGAGCAGTACTTC.

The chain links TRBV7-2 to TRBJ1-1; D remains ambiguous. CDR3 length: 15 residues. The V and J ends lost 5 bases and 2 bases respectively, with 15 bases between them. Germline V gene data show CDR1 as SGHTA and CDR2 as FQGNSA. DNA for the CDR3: TGTGCCAGCAGCCAGATGGGTAGGTCTAACACTGAAGCTTTCTTT. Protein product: CASSQMGRSNTEAFF.

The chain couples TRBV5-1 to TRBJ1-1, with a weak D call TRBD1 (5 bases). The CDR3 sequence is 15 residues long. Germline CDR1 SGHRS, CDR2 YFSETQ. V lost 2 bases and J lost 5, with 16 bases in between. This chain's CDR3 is CASSFQGLSVTEAFF. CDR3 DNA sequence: TGCGCCAGCAGCTTTCAGGGTCTAAGTGTGACTGAAGCTTTCTTT.

CDR3 nucleotides: TGTGCCAGCAGTTTCCGCGGGAGGGCCGGGACCCAGTACTTC. Protein product: CASSFRGRAGTQYF. The genes are TRBV27 and TRBJ2-5; 9 nucleotides match TRBD2. CDR1 MNHEY and CDR2 SMNVEV come from the germline V gene (reference sequence). J was trimmed by 7 bases and V by 3 bases; bases with no gene match: 6. The CDR3 spans 14 residues.

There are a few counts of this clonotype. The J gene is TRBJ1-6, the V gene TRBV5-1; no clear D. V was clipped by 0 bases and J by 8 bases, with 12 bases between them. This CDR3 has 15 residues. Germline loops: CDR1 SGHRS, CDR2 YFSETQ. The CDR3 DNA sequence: TGCGCCAGCAGCTTGGCCGCAGGAGAATATTCACCCCTCCACTTT. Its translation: CASSLAAGEYSPLHF. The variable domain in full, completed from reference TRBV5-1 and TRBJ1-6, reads KAGVTQTPRYLIKTRGQQVTLSCSPISGHRSVSWYQQTPGQGLQFLFEYFSETQRNKGNFPGRFSGRQFSNSRSEMNVSTLELGDSALYLCASSLAAGEYSPLHFGNGTRLTVT.

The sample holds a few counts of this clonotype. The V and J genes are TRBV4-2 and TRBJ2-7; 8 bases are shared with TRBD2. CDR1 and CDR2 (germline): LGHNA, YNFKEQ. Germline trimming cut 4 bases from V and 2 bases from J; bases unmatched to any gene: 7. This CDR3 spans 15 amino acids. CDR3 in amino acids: CASSPISGATYEQYF. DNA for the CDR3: TGTGCCAGCAGCCCAATTAGCGGGGCGACCTACGAGCAGTACTTC.

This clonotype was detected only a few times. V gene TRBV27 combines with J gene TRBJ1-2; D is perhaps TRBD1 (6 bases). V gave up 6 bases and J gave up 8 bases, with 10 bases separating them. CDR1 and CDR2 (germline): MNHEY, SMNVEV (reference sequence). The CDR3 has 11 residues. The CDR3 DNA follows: TGTGCCAGCAGGCACAGGGAAGGCTACACCTTC. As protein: CASRHREGYTF.

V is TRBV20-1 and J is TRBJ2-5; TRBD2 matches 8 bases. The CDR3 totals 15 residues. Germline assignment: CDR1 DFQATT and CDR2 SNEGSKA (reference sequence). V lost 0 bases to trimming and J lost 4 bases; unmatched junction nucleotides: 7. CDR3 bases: TGCAGTGCTAGAGATGGGGGAAGCGGGAGAGAGACCCAGTACTTC. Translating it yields CSARDGGSGRETQYF.

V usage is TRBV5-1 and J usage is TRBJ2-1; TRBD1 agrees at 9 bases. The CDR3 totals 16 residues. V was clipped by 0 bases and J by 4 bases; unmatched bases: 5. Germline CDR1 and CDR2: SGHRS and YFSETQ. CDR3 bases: TGCGCCAGCAGCTTGGTCGCGGGACAGGGATACAATGAGCAGTTCTTC. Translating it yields CASSLVAGQGYNEQFF.

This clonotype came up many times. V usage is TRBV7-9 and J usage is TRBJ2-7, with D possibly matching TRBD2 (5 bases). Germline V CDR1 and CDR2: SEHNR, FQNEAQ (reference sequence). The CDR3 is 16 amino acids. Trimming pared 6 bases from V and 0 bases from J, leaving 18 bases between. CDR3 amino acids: CASSSSYSVISYEQYF. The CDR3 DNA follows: TGTGCCAGCAGTTCTTCATATAGCGTTATCTCCTACGAGCAGTACTTC.

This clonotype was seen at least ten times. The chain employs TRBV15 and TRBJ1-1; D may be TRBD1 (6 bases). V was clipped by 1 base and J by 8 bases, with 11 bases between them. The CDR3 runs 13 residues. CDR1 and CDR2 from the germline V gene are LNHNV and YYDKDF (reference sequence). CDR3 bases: TGTGCCACCAGCAGAGCACAGGGTGGGGAAGCTTTCTTT. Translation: CATSRAQGGEAFF.